Below, 30 T cell receptor beta chains from the same sample are listed, as sequenced in a study of CD8 T cells in ankylosing spondylitis. A single record per CDR3 protein comes from TCRdb applying MiXCR to the 5' RACE reads. The sample has roughly 200,000 distinct CDR3 sequences, around 13% seen once. The sample was blood, either unsorted or a sorted T cell fraction (not recorded which). The receptors were sampled from a male donor with ankylosing spondylitis or in good health (not recorded which).

The sample holds many counts of this clonotype. The chain is built from TRBV29-1 and TRBJ2-3; unclear D gene. The CDR3 spans 12 residues. V lost 7 bases and J lost 4, with 12 bases in between. CDR1 is SQVTM, CDR2 ANQGSEA, per germline. CDR3 nucleotide sequence: TGCAGCGCCATCCTGGGTCCAGATACGCAGTATTTT. This encodes CSAILGPDTQYF.

This clonotype was detected only a few times. The V call is TRBV10-1, the J call TRBJ1-2; D not certain. The V end lost 2 bases, the J end lost 2 bases, and 6 bases lay between the germline ends. The CDR3 runs to 13 residues. The germline V gene has CDR1 WNHNN and CDR2 SYGVQD (reference sequence). The CDR3 sequence is CASSEGKNYGYTF. The CDR3 DNA reads TGCGCCAGCAGTGAGGGGAAGAACTATGGCTACACCTTC.

This clonotype was observed a handful of times. This rearrangement joins TRBV4-1 to TRBJ2-2; D tentatively reads TRBD1 or TRBD2 (5 bases each). The germline gives CDR1 MGHRA, CDR2 YSYEKL. The CDR3 runs to 13 residues. V lost 4 bases, J lost 2 bases, and 5 bases lay in between. The CDR3 spells CASSRDNTGELFF. The CDR3 region has the DNA TGCGCCAGCAGCCGGGACAACACCGGGGAGCTGTTTTTT.

The chain recombines TRBV5-1 with TRBJ2-1; 7 bases align to TRBD1. V lost 4 bases, J lost 2 bases, and 6 bases stayed unmatched. CDR3 size: 15 residues. CDR1 is SGHRS, CDR2 YFSETQ, per germline. CDR3 nucleotide sequence: TGCGCCAGCAGCCTAGGGGACAGCACCTACAATGAGCAGTTCTTC. It codes for CASSLGDSTYNEQFF. The whole variable domain, filled in from reference TRBV5-1 and TRBJ2-1, reads KAGVTQTPRYLIKTRGQQVTLSCSPISGHRSVSWYQQTPGQGLQFLFEYFSETQRNKGNFPGRFSGRQFSNSRSEMNVSTLELGDSALYLCASSLGDSTYNEQFFGPGTRLTVL.

This sequence joins TRBV21-1 and TRBJ2-2; the table assigns TRBD1, which was not confirmed against the DNA. TRBV21-1 is listed as a pseudogene. The CDR3 is 17 residues long. CDR3: CASSKRAGQGKTGELFF. The CDR3 bases are TGTGCCAGCAGCAAACGGGCAGGACAGGGAAAAACCGGGGAGCTGTTTTTT.

In its sample, this clonotype was seen a few times. CDR3 DNA sequence: TGCAGTGCTAGAGATGCTTCACAGGGAACCACAGATACGCAGTATTTT. Translated, it gives CSARDASQGTTDTQYF. This chain joins TRBV20-1 and TRBJ2-3, with a weak D call TRBD1 (6 bases). V lost 0 bases to trimming and J lost 2 bases, with 15 bases between them. The germline CDR1 and CDR2 sequences are DFQATT and SNEGSKA (reference sequence). This CDR3 is built from 16 residues.

This chain's CDR3 is CASSQEARESYEQYF. In DNA form, the CDR3 reads TGCGCCAGCAGCCAAGAGGCGCGGGAGTCCTACGAGCAGTACTTC. This rearrangement joins TRBV4-1 to TRBJ2-7; TRBD2 agrees at 7 bases. The CDR3 is 15 amino acids. Germline CDR1 MGHRA, CDR2 YSYEKL. Trimming removed 0 bases from V and 1 base from J; junction bases left unmatched: 3.

The V gene is TRBV5-1, the J gene TRBJ2-1; 7 nucleotides align to TRBD1. This CDR3 has 15 residues. In germline, CDR1 is SGHRS, CDR2 YFSETQ. The trim removed 0 bases at V and 6 bases at J, leaving 6 bases unmatched. CDR3 sequence: CASSLGVTGSNEQFF. CDR3 DNA sequence: TGCGCCAGCAGCTTGGGAGTGACAGGGTCCAATGAGCAGTTCTTC.

This clonotype was seen more than once but under ten times. The chain has TRBV27 and TRBJ1-1; D remains unclear. Germline V CDR1 and CDR2: MNHEY, SMNVEV (reference sequence). The CDR3 length is 15 residues. V lost 6 bases and J 2 bases, leaving 16 bases between the germline ends. CDR3 loop: CASRFRWTENTEAFF. DNA of the CDR3: TGTGCCAGCAGATTCAGGTGGACGGAAAACACTGAAGCTTTCTTT.

CDR3 nucleotide sequence: TGCGCCAGCAGCCCCGGGCGGGAGCAGTACTTC. It is translated as CASSPGREQYF. This sequence joins TRBV5-1 and TRBJ2-7; D remains ambiguous. V was cut by 4 bases and J by 7 bases, with 9 bases left in between. This CDR3 spans 11 amino acids. The germline CDR1 and CDR2 sequences are SGHRS and YFSETQ.

The chain links TRBV4-1 to TRBJ2-3; 10 positions agree with TRBD1. CDR1 and CDR2 from the germline V gene are MGHRA and YSYEKL. The CDR3 consists of 18 residues. The trim removed 1 base at V and 2 bases at J, leaving 9 bases unmatched. CDR3 residues: CASSQGGQGTPYTDTQYF. Here the CDR3 DNA reads TGCGCCAGCAGCCAAGGGGGACAGGGGACGCCTTACACAGATACGCAGTATTTT.

The chain is built from TRBV7-9 and TRBJ1-1, with D unclear. Germline CDR1 SEHNR, CDR2 FQNEAQ (reference sequence). This CDR3 comprises 16 residues. V lost 0 bases and J 6 bases, leaving 17 bases between the germline ends. This CDR3 reads CASSLAGFRLLPEAFF. CDR3 nucleotides: TGTGCCAGCAGCTTAGCCGGGTTTCGGTTGTTACCTGAAGCTTTCTTT.

The gene calls are TRBV2 and TRBJ2-4; D is unresolved. Germline CDR1 and CDR2: SNHLY and FYNNEI. The CDR3 length is 16 residues. Deletions cut 0 bases from V and 0 bases from J, with 9 bases between. The CDR3 DNA is TGTGCCAGCAGTGAAGCGCCGGCCTTAGCCAAAAACATTCAGTACTTC. Its translation: CASSEAPALAKNIQYF.

This clonotype was seen more than once but under ten times. The chain links TRBV12-3 or TRBV12-4 to TRBJ2-7, with TRBD2 matching over 12 bases. CDR3 size: 17 residues. The junction had 14 bases not matched to a gene; V was cut back by 7 bases and J by 4 bases. CDR3 sequence (DNA): TGTGCCAGCACCTCTCGCCTAGCGGGAGGGCCGGGATACGAGCAGTACTTC. Its translation is CASTSRLAGGPGYEQYF.

This clonotype has a count of ten or more. CDR3 nucleotide sequence: TGCGCCAGCAGCCAAGATTGGACGGGGGGCTTCTATGGCTACACCTTC. Amino acids: CASSQDWTGGFYGYTF. This chain links TRBV4-1 with TRBJ1-2; the D gene is possibly TRBD1 (6 bases). CDR3 length: 16 amino acids. CDR1 is MGHRA and CDR2 is YSYEKL in the germline V gene. Trimming pared 0 bases from V and 4 bases from J, leaving 15 bases between.

The rearrangement links TRBV5-5 to TRBJ2-7, with 8 bases identical to TRBD2. The germline gives CDR1 SGHKS, CDR2 YYEKEE (reference sequence). Unmatched junction bases numbered 7, after V lost 4 bases and J lost 1 base. CDR3 length: 15 amino acids. CDR3 amino acids: CASSPLGGESYEQYF. CDR3 nucleotide sequence: TGTGCCAGCAGCCCGCTCGGGGGGGAGTCCTACGAGCAGTACTTC.

The chain has TRBV29-1 and TRBJ2-3; 8 nucleotides agree with TRBD1. Per germline, CDR1 SQVTM and CDR2 ANQGSEA. The junction had 9 bases not matched to a gene; V was cut back by 2 bases and J by 2 bases. The CDR3 is made up of 16 amino acids. The DNA for the CDR3 is TGCAGCGTTGAACCCGTTGGACAGGGAGACACAGATACGCAGTATTTT. It specifies CSVEPVGQGDTDTQYF.

This clonotype has at least ten counts. V is TRBV4-2 and J is TRBJ2-7; TRBD2 matches 7 bases. This CDR3 has 14 residues. The trim removed 2 bases at V and 5 bases at J, leaving 6 bases unmatched. Per the germline V gene, CDR1 is LGHNA and CDR2 is YNFKEQ. CDR3 amino acids: CASSQTISGDEQYF. DNA for the CDR3: TGTGCCAGCAGCCAAACTATCAGCGGGGACGAGCAGTACTTC.

This clonotype was observed a handful of times. The chain's CDR3 is CASSVESGGHYNEQFF. The CDR3 nucleotides read TGTGCCAGCAGTGTGGAAAGCGGGGGGCACTACAATGAGCAGTTCTTC. The chain links TRBV2 to TRBJ2-1, with 9 bases that match TRBD2. This CDR3 region has 16 residues. Germline values: CDR1 SNHLY, CDR2 FYNNEI. V shed 4 bases and J 3 bases; nucleotides not matched to a gene: 7.

The chain links TRBV7-9 to TRBJ1-1; D possibly corresponds to TRBD1 (5 bases). The CDR3 contains 13 residues. Deletions cut 6 bases from V and 0 bases from J, with 8 bases between. In germline, CDR1 is SEHNR, CDR2 FQNEAQ (reference sequence). CDR3 protein: CASSSDMNTEAFF. The DNA for the CDR3 is TGTGCCAGCAGTTCGGACATGAACACTGAAGCTTTCTTT.

This clonotype occurred a few times. The chain couples TRBV4-1 to TRBJ1-5; a possible D gene is TRBD1 (6 bases). Germline V gene sequence: CDR1 MGHRA, CDR2 YSYEKL. The CDR3 totals 16 residues. Trimming took off 0 bases at V and 6 bases at J, with 15 bases between the two ends. In DNA form, the CDR3 reads TGCGCCAGCAGCCAAGAGGAAGGGGGTTCGGGTCAGCCCCAGCATTTT. Its protein is CASSQEEGGSGQPQHF.

This clonotype was observed many times. The chain joins TRBV4-2 to TRBJ2-7; 8 bases fit TRBD2. CDR1 is LGHNA, CDR2 YNFKEQ, per germline. The V segment lost 0 bases and the J segment 5 bases; nucleotides outside the gene matches: 6. The CDR3 is 15 amino acids. CDR3 bases: TGTGCCAGCAGCCAAGATCGCGGGGGGCCTAACGAGCAGTACTTC. The encoded protein is CASSQDRGGPNEQYF.

This clonotype was detected a few times. V usage is TRBV6-1 and J usage is TRBJ2-5; 12 bases align to TRBD1. The CDR3 sequence is 19 residues long. The germline gives CDR1 MNHNS, CDR2 SASEGT. J gave up 5 bases and V 5 bases, and 18 bases lay outside the gene matches. The CDR3 coding sequence is TGTGCCAGCAGTACCGGGACAGGGGGCACCCGGGTCGGGGGGGAGACCCAGTACTTC. Amino acid sequence: CASSTGTGGTRVGGETQYF.

This clonotype was detected only once. One end of the junction is discordant with germline, which a read error may explain. The chain couples TRBV12-3 or TRBV12-4 to TRBJ2-1, with 7 positions matching TRBD2. The CDR3 sequence is 11 residues long. The CDR3 loop reads CASSPSTSPVF. For the CDR3, the DNA is TGTGCCAGCAGCCCGTCGACTAGCCCGGTCTTC.

This clonotype was seen a few times. V is TRBV12-5 and J is TRBJ2-7; tentative D call: TRBD1 (6 bases). The CDR3 runs to 13 residues. CDR1 and CDR2 (germline): LGHNT, FRNRAP. Deletions cut 1 base from V and 2 bases from J, with 6 bases between. CDR3 DNA: TGTGCTAGTGGTTTGGGGGGGCCCTACGAGCAGTACTTC. Protein: CASGLGGPYEQYF.

The rearrangement joins TRBV20-1 to TRBJ2-5, with D possibly TRBD2 on 6 matching bases. V was trimmed by 0 bases and J by 2 bases, leaving 16 bases between them. CDR3 length equals 16 residues. Germline lookup yields CDR1 DFQATT and CDR2 SNEGSKA (reference sequence). CDR3 residues: CSARDERRGWQETQYF. The CDR3, as DNA: TGCAGTGCTAGAGATGAGAGGCGGGGTTGGCAAGAGACCCAGTACTTC.

This chain joins TRBV18 and TRBJ2-3, with 8 bases aligning to TRBD2. Germline loops: CDR1 KGHSH, CDR2 LQKENI. V lost 2 bases to trimming and J lost 1 base; unmatched junction nucleotides: 11. The CDR3 length is 18 residues. The DNA of the CDR3 is TGTGCCAGCTCACCAAATTCGGAGCGGGAGAGACGCACAGATACGCAGTATTTT. Translating gives CASSPNSERERRTDTQYF.

Here the CDR3 reads CASSLEGVGSQPQHF. The DNA of the CDR3 is TGTGCCAGCAGTTTAGAAGGGGTCGGGAGTCAGCCCCAGCATTTT. The rearrangement links TRBV12-3 or TRBV12-4 to TRBJ1-5; possible D gene TRBD1, 5 bases. This CDR3 spans 15 amino acids. The germline V and J ends were trimmed by 1 base and 6 bases, with 13 bases remaining between them.

This clonotype came up many times. The chain has TRBV6-5 and TRBJ2-3; D unresolved. V lost 2 bases and J lost 4, with 4 bases in between. Germline lookup yields CDR1 MNHEY and CDR2 SVGAGI. There are 12 residues in the CDR3. The CDR3 protein is CASSYGPDTQYF. CDR3 sequence (DNA): TGTGCCAGCAGTTACGGGCCAGATACGCAGTATTTT.

The chain employs TRBV5-1 and TRBJ2-7; weak D call: TRBD2 (5 bases). The germline V gene encodes CDR1 SGHRS and CDR2 YFSETQ. Deletions cut 3 bases from V and 4 bases from J, with 17 bases between. This CDR3 has 15 residues. CDR3 nucleotides: TGCGCCAGCAGCTCCGGAGCTAGCTCCCATTACGAGCAGTACTTC. Its protein product is CASSSGASSHYEQYF.